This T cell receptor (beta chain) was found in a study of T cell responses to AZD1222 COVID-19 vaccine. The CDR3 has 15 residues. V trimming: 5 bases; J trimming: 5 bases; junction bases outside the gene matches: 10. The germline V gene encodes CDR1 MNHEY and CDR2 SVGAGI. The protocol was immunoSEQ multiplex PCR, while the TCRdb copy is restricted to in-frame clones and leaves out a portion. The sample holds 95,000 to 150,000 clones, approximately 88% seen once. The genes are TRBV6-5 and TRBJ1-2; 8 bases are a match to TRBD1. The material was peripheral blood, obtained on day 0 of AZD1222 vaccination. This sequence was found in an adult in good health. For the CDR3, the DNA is TGTGCCAGCAGTCCTTCCGGGCAGGGGGCGTATGGCTACACCTTC. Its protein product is CASSPSGQGAYGYTF.